Below are 26 T cell receptor beta chains sequenced from a single sample in a study of T cells in Graves' hyperthyroidism and ophthalmopathy (dated by TCRdb to about 2019). The library relied on multiplex PCR. TCRdb lists the instrument as Illumina HiSeq 2000. The TCR beta CDR3 regions were amplified from the RNA transcripts. For the first round of RT-PCR on the TCR CDR3, the HTBI primer set was used together with the Qiagen OneStep RT-PCR kit. TCRdb trimmed public reads at Q25 via fastp, called clones via MiXCR and kept in-frame beta chains. All rows with the same CDR3 protein become a single entry with the most common DNA and genes. This sample gives 400,000 to 550,000 distinct CDR3 sequences in total; approximately 24% of them show up just once. The ten largest clones take up roughly 12% of the sample. The sample consisted of blood. The receptors shown here come from a woman in her 30s with Graves' ophthalmopathy.

V and J are TRBV12-3 or TRBV12-4 and TRBJ2-7, with TRBD2 matching 9 bases. The V segment lost 3 bases and the J segment 3 bases; nucleotides outside the gene matches: 15. The CDR3 covers 18 residues. The CDR3 spells CASSFGFRLAGGSYEQYF. The CDR3 region has the DNA TGTGCCAGCAGTTTTGGGTTCCGTTTGGCGGGGGGGAGCTACGAGCAGTACTTC.

This clonotype has ten or more counts. The gene calls are TRBV20-1 and TRBJ1-1; D is ambiguous. V was trimmed by 5 bases and J by 4 bases, leaving 11 bases between them. CDR1 DFQATT and CDR2 SNEGSKA come from the germline V gene (reference sequence). The CDR3 contains 12 residues. CDR3 DNA: TGCAGTGCTCAACAGTGGGGCACTGAAGCTTTCTTT. Translated: CSAQQWGTEAFF.

This clonotype was detected ten times or more. This rearrangement joins TRBV6-2 or TRBV6-3 to TRBJ1-2; D is uncertain. The V end lost 0 bases, the J end lost 2 bases, and 19 bases lay between the germline ends. Germline CDR1 MNHEY, CDR2 SVGEGT. The CDR3 sequence is 18 residues long. Written as DNA, the CDR3 is TGTGCCAGCAGTTACTCTTTCGGCGGGCGGGAGGGAAACTATGGCTACACCTTC. Its translation: CASSYSFGGREGNYGYTF.

CDR3 nucleotide sequence: TGTGCCACCAGCAGAGATGGGGGCTTCGAGACCCAGTACTTC. It specifies CATSRDGGFETQYF. The gene calls are TRBV15 and TRBJ2-5, with a possible D match to TRBD1 (6 bases). Germline CDR1 and CDR2: LNHNV and YYDKDF (reference sequence). With 0 bases removed from V and 5 bases from J, the gap between germline ends came to 10 bases. This CDR3 has 14 residues. Supplemented by reference TRBV15 and TRBJ2-5, the full variable domain reads DAMVIQNPRYQVTQFGKPVTLSCSQTLNHNVMYWYQQKSSQAPKLLFHYYDKDFNNEADTPDNFQSRRPNTSFCFLDIRSPGLGDTAMYLCATSRDGGFETQYFGPGTRLLVL.

The sample holds many counts of this clonotype. The chain recombines TRBV6-1 with TRBJ2-7; D may be TRBD2 (6 bases). The CDR3 totals 13 residues. The germline CDR1 and CDR2 sequences are MNHNS and SASEGT. V was trimmed by 8 bases and J by 7 bases, leaving 18 bases between them. CDR3: CASDFGGELEQYF. The CDR3 coding sequence is TGTGCCAGCGATTTTGGCGGGGAGCTGGAGCAGTACTTC.

This clonotype was counted ten times or more. The rearrangement joins TRBV12-3 or TRBV12-4 to TRBJ2-2; 9 bases map to TRBD1. The CDR3 is made up of 15 amino acids. V lost 5 bases, J lost 5 bases, and 6 bases stayed unmatched. CDR3 residues: CASSAGTGRTGELFF. The CDR3, as DNA: TGTGCCAGCAGTGCCGGGACAGGGCGGACCGGGGAGCTGTTTTTT.

Concerning this clonotype: A much larger clone lies one base from this, so it may be a read error. CDR3 in amino acids: CASSQTRGTDGYTF. In nucleotides, the CDR3 is TGTGCCAGCAGCCAGACCCGGGGCACGGATGGCTACACCTTC. The V and J genes are TRBV4-2 and TRBJ1-2; a possible D gene is TRBD1 (5 bases). The CDR3 has 14 residues. CDR1 LGHNA and CDR2 YNFKEQ come from the germline V gene. V shed 3 bases and J shed 6 bases, with 14 bases lying between them.

This clonotype was observed many times. In DNA, the CDR3 is TGCGCCAGCAGCTTGTTAGATGACGGGGAGCTGTTTTTT. Its protein product is CASSLLDDGELFF. This chain uses TRBV5-1 with TRBJ2-2, with D hard to call. V was trimmed by 1 base and J by 7 bases, leaving 8 bases between them. Germline CDR1 SGHRS, CDR2 YFSETQ. The CDR3 runs 13 residues.

V is TRBV7-2 and J is TRBJ2-5; TRBD1 matches 12 bases. The CDR3 contains 16 residues. The germline V gene encodes CDR1 SGHTA and CDR2 FQGNSA. J lost 5 bases, V lost 2 bases, and 6 bases had no gene match. CDR3 region: CASSLLGQGAGETQYF. CDR3 sequence (DNA): TGTGCCAGCAGCTTACTGGGACAGGGGGCCGGGGAGACCCAGTACTTC. The whole variable domain, filled in from reference TRBV7-2 and TRBJ2-5, reads GAGVSQSPSNKVTEKGKDVELRCDPISGHTALYWYRQSLGQGLEFLIYFQGNSAPDKSGLPSDRFSAERTGGSVSTLTIQRTQQEDSAVYLCASSLLGQGAGETQYFGPGTRLLVL.

The table lists this clonotype with many counts. V usage is TRBV7-8 and J usage is TRBJ1-2; TRBD1 might be the D (6 bases). Germline V CDR1 and CDR2: SGHVS, FQNEAQ. This CDR3 region has 13 residues. V lost 5 bases and J lost 6, with 13 bases in between. In DNA, the CDR3 is TGTGCCAGCAGCCCCCCGGGACAAAATGGCTACACCTTC. Encoded protein: CASSPPGQNGYTF.

The table lists this clonotype with many counts. The chain is built from TRBV15 and TRBJ1-2, with TRBD1 matching over 9 bases. J was trimmed by 7 bases and V by 0 bases; bases with no gene match: 3. Germline V gene lookup returns CDR1 LNHNV and CDR2 YYDKDF (reference sequence). This CDR3 spans 14 amino acids. Written as DNA, the CDR3 is TGTGCCACCAGCAGAGATGGGACAGGGCGTGGCTACACCTTC. Translation: CATSRDGTGRGYTF. Based on the CDR3 plus reference TRBV15 and TRBJ1-2, the full variable domain is DAMVIQNPRYQVTQFGKPVTLSCSQTLNHNVMYWYQQKSSQAPKLLFHYYDKDFNNEADTPDNFQSRRPNTSFCFLDIRSPGLGDTAMYLCATSRDGTGRGYTFGSGTRLTVV.

This clonotype showed up many times. V usage is TRBV7-2 and J usage is TRBJ2-7; 13 bases match TRBD2. Germline lookup yields CDR1 SGHTA and CDR2 FQGNSA. Trimming took 5 bases from V and 4 from J; bases not matched to a gene: 5. This CDR3 is built from 15 residues. CDR3 amino acids: CASSPLTSGGYEQYF. CDR3 in DNA: TGTGCCAGCAGCCCTCTGACTAGCGGGGGGTACGAGCAGTACTTC. The full variable domain, in which reference TRBV7-2 and TRBJ2-7 provide the parts outside the CDR3, is GAGVSQSPSNKVTEKGKDVELRCDPISGHTALYWYRQSLGQGLEFLIYFQGNSAPDKSGLPSDRFSAERTGGSVSTLTIQRTQQEDSAVYLCASSPLTSGGYEQYFGPGTRLTVT.

This clonotype has more than one count but fewer than ten. The chain links TRBV6-2 or TRBV6-3 to TRBJ2-7; 7 bases line up with TRBD1. Germline trimming cut 0 bases from V and 2 bases from J; bases unmatched to any gene: 10. The germline CDR1 and CDR2 sequences are MNHEY and SVGEGT. This CDR3 has 17 amino acids. CDR3 sequence reads: CASSYSSRDRKAYEQYF. The CDR3 DNA follows: TGTGCCAGCAGTTACTCTAGCCGGGACAGAAAAGCCTACGAGCAGTACTTC.

The CDR3 sequence: CASSVKRSSYEQYF. CDR3 sequence (DNA): TGTGCCAGCAGCGTGAAGCGGAGCTCCTACGAGCAGTACTTC. The chain is built from TRBV28 and TRBJ2-7; maybe TRBD2 (5 bases). Trimming cost V 6 bases and J 0 bases, with 12 bases left between them. The CDR3 is 14 amino acids. The germline V gene encodes CDR1 MDHEN and CDR2 SYDVKM.

CDR3 loop: CATSDPGQGAGTEAFF. In DNA, the CDR3 is TGTGCCACCAGTGATCCGGGACAGGGGGCTGGCACTGAAGCTTTCTTT. The rearrangement joins TRBV24-1 to TRBJ1-1, with TRBD1 matching over 12 bases. V lost 3 bases, J lost 4 bases, and 5 bases stayed unmatched. The CDR3 spans 16 residues. CDR1 and CDR2 (germline): KGHDR, SFDVKD.

Of note for this clonotype: Mismatch with germline at one junction end may stem from a read error. This chain joins TRBV6-1 and TRBJ2-5; TRBD2 aligns across 12 bases. The CDR3 has 15 residues. Germline values: CDR1 MNHNS, CDR2 SASEGT. The CDR3 region is CASNRLAGERETKYF. The DNA of the CDR3 is TGTGCCAGCAACCGACTAGCGGGGGAGCGAGAGACCAAGTACTTC.

This clonotype was detected many times. This chain uses TRBV2 with TRBJ2-2, with 10 bases that match TRBD2. The CDR3 runs to 14 residues. Germline V gene sequence: CDR1 SNHLY, CDR2 FYNNEI. V shed 7 bases and J 7 bases; nucleotides not matched to a gene: 6. The CDR3 loop is CASTSGLAFGELFF. DNA for the CDR3: TGTGCCAGCACCTCGGGACTAGCGTTCGGGGAGCTGTTTTTT.

This clonotype has only a few counts. The V gene is TRBV11-2, the J gene TRBJ1-2; the D gene is possibly TRBD1 (5 bases). V shed 4 bases and J shed 8 bases, with 11 bases lying between them. The CDR3 is made up of 12 amino acids. The V gene's germline CDR1 is SGHAT and CDR2 FQNNGV. The CDR3 DNA is TGTGCCAGCAGCTCCCAGGGAGAGGGCTACACCTTC. It yields the protein CASSSQGEGYTF.

Many counts were recorded for this clonotype. Given a much more abundant clone one base away, this may be a read error. The chain joins TRBV24-1 to TRBJ1-2; a weak D match, TRBD1 (6 bases). The CDR3 length is 13 residues. Germline lookup yields CDR1 KGHDR and CDR2 SFDVKD. CDR3 in amino acids: CATSDTGSDGYAF. In DNA form, the CDR3 reads TGTGCCACCAGTGATACAGGGTCGGACGGCTACGCCTTC.

This clonotype was found many times. The chain recombines TRBV2 with TRBJ2-7, with TRBD2 identical over 13 bases. The CDR3 spans 15 residues. J lost 2 bases, V lost 6 bases, and 4 bases had no gene match. Germline V gene lookup returns CDR1 SNHLY and CDR2 FYNNEI. The CDR3 region is CASRGLAGITYEQYF. CDR3 coding DNA: TGTGCCAGCAGGGGACTAGCGGGGATCACCTACGAGCAGTACTTC. Based on the CDR3 plus reference TRBV2 and TRBJ2-7, the full variable domain is EPEVTQTPSHQVTQMGQEVILRCVPISNHLYFYWYRQILGQKVEFLVSFYNNEISEKSEIFDDQFSVERPDGSNFTLKIRSTKLEDSAMYFCASRGLAGITYEQYFGPGTRLTVT.

This clonotype was observed many times. J is TRBJ1-1 and V is TRBV12-3 or TRBV12-4, with a tentative D call TRBD1 (5 bases). The V gene lost 4 bases and the J gene lost 1 base, with 10 bases spanning the gap. The CDR3 is 14 residues long. The CDR3 region has the DNA TGTGCCAGCAGTTCTCCGACAGCGAACACTGAAGCTTTCTTT. This gives the protein CASSSPTANTEAFF.

At least ten counts were recorded for this clonotype. The junction differs from germline at one of its ends, possibly a read error. The chain uses TRBV5-6 and TRBJ1-1, with 9 positions matching TRBD1. Germline assignment: CDR1 SGHDT and CDR2 YYEEEE. This CDR3 region has 12 residues. CDR3 protein: CASTHRGPEAFF. In DNA form, the CDR3 reads TGTGCCAGCACCCACAGGGGGCCTGAGGCTTTCTTT.

The chain carries TRBV20-1 and TRBJ2-5; D is undetermined. Germline V gives CDR1 DFQATT, CDR2 SNEGSKA (reference sequence). The length of the CDR3 is 14 residues. The ends were cut back, 0 bases at V and 5 bases at J, with 13 bases in the middle. The CDR3 DNA sequence: TGCAGTGCTAGAGATCCGCAGCGTGGGGAGACCCAGTACTTC. Translated, it gives CSARDPQRGETQYF.

This clonotype has at least ten counts. This rearrangement joins TRBV19 to TRBJ1-1; unclear D gene. CDR1 is LNHDA and CDR2 is SQIVND in the germline V gene (reference sequence). The V and J ends lost 4 bases and 6 bases respectively, with 12 bases between them. This CDR3 has 13 amino acids. The CDR3 sequence: CASSNGFPPEAFF. In DNA form, the CDR3 reads TGTGCCAGTAGTAATGGGTTCCCCCCTGAAGCTTTCTTT.

The chain carries TRBV5-1 and TRBJ1-2, with D possibly being TRBD1 (5 bases). This CDR3 contains 15 residues. Trimming took 2 bases from V and 8 from J, leaving 19 bases between them. Looked up from germline, CDR1 is SGHRS and CDR2 is YFSETQ. CDR3 sequence: CASSLGQGSPPGYTF. CDR3 DNA sequence: TGCGCCAGCAGCTTAGGGCAGGGCTCCCCCCCCGGCTACACCTTC.

V is TRBV28 and J is TRBJ2-7; TRBD2 matches 11 bases. The CDR3 length is 15 residues. The V gene's germline CDR1 is MDHEN and CDR2 SYDVKM. V shed 7 bases and J 7 bases; nucleotides not matched to a gene: 12. CDR3 loop: CASTNSGRGLGEQYF. CDR3 DNA sequence: TGTGCCAGCACGAATAGCGGGAGGGGACTTGGGGAGCAGTACTTC.